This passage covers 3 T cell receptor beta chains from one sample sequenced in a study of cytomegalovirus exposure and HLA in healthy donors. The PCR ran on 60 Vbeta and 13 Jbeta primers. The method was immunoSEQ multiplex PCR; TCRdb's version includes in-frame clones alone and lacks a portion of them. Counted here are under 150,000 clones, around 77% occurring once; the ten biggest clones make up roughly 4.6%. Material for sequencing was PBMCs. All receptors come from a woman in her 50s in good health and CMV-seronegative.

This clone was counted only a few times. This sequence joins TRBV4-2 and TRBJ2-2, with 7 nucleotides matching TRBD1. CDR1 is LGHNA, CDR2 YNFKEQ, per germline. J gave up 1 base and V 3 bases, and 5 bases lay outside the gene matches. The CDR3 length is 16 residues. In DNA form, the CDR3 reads TGTGCCAGCAGCCAGCCGACAGGGCAGAACACCGGGGAGCTGTTTTTT. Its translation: CASSQPTGQNTGELFF.

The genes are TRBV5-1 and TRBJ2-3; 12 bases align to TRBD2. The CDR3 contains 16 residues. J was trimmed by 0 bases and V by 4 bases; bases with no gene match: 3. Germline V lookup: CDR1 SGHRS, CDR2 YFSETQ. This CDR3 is CASSQGTSGSTDTQYF. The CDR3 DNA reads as TGCGCCAGCAGCCAAGGGACTAGCGGGAGCACAGATACGCAGTATTTT.

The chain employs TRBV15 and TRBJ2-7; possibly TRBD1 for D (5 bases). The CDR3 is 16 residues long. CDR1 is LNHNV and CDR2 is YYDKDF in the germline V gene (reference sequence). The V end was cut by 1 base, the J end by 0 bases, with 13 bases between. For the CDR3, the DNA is TGTGCCACCAGCAGAGGTGGACACCAACTCTCCTACGAGCAGTACTTC. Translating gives CATSRGGHQLSYEQYF.